This TCR beta chain is from a study of blood T cell repertoires in COVID-19. Germline V gene data show CDR1 as LGHDT and CDR2 as YNNKEL (reference sequence). V trimming: 2 bases; J trimming: 6 bases; junction bases outside the gene matches: 16. This CDR3 is built from 18 residues. In the original analysis: By means of reference gene primer amplification, nucleated cell counts were estimated. Assay: immunoSEQ multiplex PCR; the TCRdb copy retains only in-frame clones and omits some. V and J calls and clone size are given by that table; D and trimming were obtained from the DNA. The table records about 87,000 clones, approximately 75% of them present only once.

The rearrangement joins TRBV3-1 (or the pseudogene TRBV3-2) to TRBJ2-3, with TRBD2 matching over 8 bases. The sequencing sample was made of peripheral blood. The receptor's source is a woman aged 45-65 years with acute or convalescent COVID-19. CDR3 bases: TGTGCCAGCAGCCAAACCACCATAGCGGGGTGGACTGGGGATACGCAGTATTTT. It encodes CASSQTTIAGWTGDTQYF.